This is a list of T cell receptor beta chains from one sample in a study of long-term antiretroviral therapy in people with HIV. The method was immunoSEQ multiplex PCR; TCRdb's version includes in-frame clones alone and lacks a portion of them. The data contain under 35,000 clones, around 94% of them singletons. Sequencing used unsorted PBMCs, obtained more than 5 years after starting antiretroviral therapy. The receptors originated from a woman in her forties or fifties with HIV. The CDR3 runs from the conserved cysteine through the conserved F or W. A D gene is named only where the DNA matches it firmly. Not every row has a clone size; where given, it reads once, few, many or a size class.

TRBV19	TRBD2	TRBJ2-1	15	NA	TGTGCCAGTAGTTATGGGACTAGCGGTTACAATGAGCAGTTCTTC	CASSYGTSGYNEQFF
TRBV5-4	NA	TRBJ2-5	15	NA	TGTGCCAGCAGCTTTTCTGCCACAGTCCAAGAGACCCAGTACTTC	CASSFSATVQETQYF
TRBV7-3	NA	TRBJ1-2	12	NA	TGTGCCAGCAGCCCGACAGTCTATGGCTACACCTTC	CASSPTVYGYTF
TRBV2	TRBD1	TRBJ1-1	15	NA	TGTGCCAGCACCCTCCAGGGGGGCGGCTGGGGAGAAGCTTTCTTT	CASTLQGGGWGEAFF
TRBV11-3	NA	TRBJ1-2	15	once	TGTGCCAGCATCGGGGCGCAAAAAATCGACTATGGCTACACCTTC	CASIGAQKIDYGYTF
TRBV7-2	NA	TRBJ1-2	13	NA	TGTGCCAGCAGCTTCGGGGCGGAATATGGCTACACCTTC	CASSFGAEYGYTF
TRBV7-3	TRBD2	TRBJ2-3	19	NA	TGTGCCAGCAGCTTAAGGGTCCTTACTAGCGGGGGGAGGACAGATACGCAGTATTTT	CASSLRVLTSGGRTDTQYF
TRBV30	NA	TRBJ1-2	11	NA	TGTGCCTGGAGTGTTGGGGGGGCCTACACCTTC	CAWSVGGAYTF
TRBV2	NA	TRBJ2-7	15	NA	TGTGCCAGCGGAAGTTCCCCGGGTCGAGGATACGAGCAGTACTTC	CASGSSPGRGYEQYF
TRBV6-4	NA	TRBJ2-6	16	NA	TGTGCCAGCAGTGACAGGGAAAGGTCTGGGGCCAACGTCCTGACTTTC	CASSDRERSGANVLTF
TRBV10-3	NA	TRBJ1-3	18	NA	TGTGCCATCAGGCGGGGGGGGGACGAAGGACTATCTGGAAACACCATATATTTT	CAIRRGGDEGLSGNTIYF
TRBV10-1	TRBD1	TRBJ2-1	14	NA	TGCGCCAGCATGGGACAGGGGGGGTATAGTGAGCAGTTCTTC	CASMGQGGYSEQFF
TRBV4-1	TRBD2	TRBJ2-2	19	once	TGCGCCAGCAGCCCGCGACTAGCGGGGGGGCAGTCGAACACCGGGGAGCTGTTTTTT	CASSPRLAGGQSNTGELFF
TRBV7-9	TRBD1	TRBJ2-4	18	NA	TGTGCCAGCAGCTTAATCGCTTTACAGGGGGCGGCCAAAAACATTCAGTACTTC	CASSLIALQGAAKNIQYF
TRBV5-1	TRBD1	TRBJ2-7	16	NA	TGCGCCAGCAGCCCCTCAACCGGGACAGGGTTTTACGAGCAGTACTTC	CASSPSTGTGFYEQYF
TRBV7-3	NA	TRBJ2-5	14	NA	TGTGCCAGCAGCTCCCCAGGGGACCAAGAGACCCAGTACTTC	CASSSPGDQETQYF
TRBV4-1	NA	TRBJ2-7	12	few	TGCGCCAGCAGCCAAGGGTCGGACGAGCAGTACTTC	CASSQGSDEQYF
TRBV6-5	NA	TRBJ1-1	13	NA	TGTGCCAGCAGAGCCCCTCACCTCACTGAAGCTTTCTTT	CASRAPHLTEAFF
TRBV10-2	NA	TRBJ1-4	13	NA	TGCGCCAGCAGTGCAGGGAGGGAGGAAAAACTGTTTTTT	CASSAGREEKLFF
TRBV5-6	NA	TRBJ1-5	14	NA	TGTGCCAGCAGCTTTAGCGGTCCAAATCAGCCCCAGCATTTT	CASSFSGPNQPQHF